This TCR beta chain was documented in a study of shared clonotypes between healthy human individuals. Study-wide results and limits: Clonotypes shared by all four donors outscored non-shared clonotypes in generation probability. What naive subsets generally showed was a larger estimated richness than memory subsets showed.

With respect to this clone: Antigen unknown.

Sequencing used immunoSEQ multiplex PCR; TCRdb keeps in-frame clones, though not all of them. The sample lists some 2.4 million clones; more than 85% were seen once. Negatively enriched CD4+ T cells were divided by CD45RA into naive and memory. This TCR derives from a young man in good health. Some clones in this sample may be carry-over from other donors' samples. The source material was naive CD4+ T cells from PBMCs. Subset in this sample: CD45RA+ positively selected.

CDR3 sequence: CASGKGRWQTDTQYF. In DNA, the CDR3 is TGTGCCAGCGGGAAGGGGAGGTGGCAAACAGATACGCAGTATTTT. This chain joins TRBV28 and TRBJ2-3; weak D call: TRBD2 (6 bases). The V end was cut by 8 bases, the J end by 3 bases, with 18 bases between. Germline V gene data show CDR1 as MDHEN and CDR2 as SYDVKM. This CDR3 comprises 15 residues.